The entry that follows covers one T cell receptor (beta chain) sequence. Its binding antigen is unknown. Within one base of it there is no much larger clone, and no base qualities were kept. Sample treatment or condition, as interpreted from the label and publication: allogeneic hematopoietic cell transplantation with graft depleted of TCRalphabeta T cells and CD19 B cells. The transplant recipients were children given TCRalphabeta/CD19-depleted allogeneic hematopoietic cell grafts. To prepare the library, PCR was applied. Data came from an Illumina HiSeq 2500. To normalize quantification of the TCRbeta repertoire, the TCR libraries were built with molecular barcoding that relied on unique molecular identifiers. Using fastp trimming at Q25 and MiXCR clonotype assembly, TCRdb reanalyzed the public sequencing data and kept in-frame beta chains. Rows merge per CDR3 protein into single entries with the most common DNA and genes. This sample gives under 250,000 distinct CDR3 sequences in total; roughly 7.1% of them show up just once. The top ten constitute 5.5% of the sample.

Spanning cysteine to phenylalanine, the CDR3 consists of 15 amino acids. The CDR3 DNA has 45 bases and is translated from base 1. The germline V gene gives CDR1 as SGHRS and CDR2 as YFSETQ. V lost 1 base and J lost 4 bases, and the count of bases not matched to a germline gene is 5. This specimen comes from a study of T-cell reconstitution after alpha-beta-depleted transplantation in children (dated by TCRdb to 2016 to 2017). Regarding the study in general: Using TCR repertoire profiling, the study quantitatively followed how T-cell immune reconstitution unfolded in children after TCRalphabeta/CD19-depleted allogeneic hematopoietic cell transplantation. The paper's findings and limits, for the study overall: About two months after transplant, the apparently early recovery of alphabetaT-cell counts reportedly depended on just several hundred clones that had expanded rapidly and came from non-depleted graft cells. Over subsequent months, a decline in hyperexpanded clone frequencies was noted, and after one year, T-cell counts and TCRbeta diversity were mostly ascribed to newly produced T cells. The high TCRbeta diversity at day 60 in some patients was ascribed to recipient T cells and intrathymic progenitors that had survived conditioning.

This specimen consisted of PBMCs, obtained before TCRalphabeta/CD19-depleted stem cell transplant. The chain is made from TRBV5-1 and TRBJ2-5, with 9 central nucleotides matching TRBD1. This TCR derives from a boy aged 2-9 years with acute lymphoblastic leukemia, due to receive a stem cell transplant. The DNA sequence reads TGCGCCAGCAGCTTGACGGGACAGGGAGGAGAGACCCAGTACTTC. It is translated as CASSLTGQGGETQYF.